Sequencing of this T cell receptor (beta chain) was carried out in a study of post-analysis software for immune sequencing data. About the study: Secondary progressive, relapsing-remitting and progressive-relapsing multiple sclerosis were among the included disease courses.

Incorporated into the TCR beta cDNA libraries were unique molecular identifiers, which served to reduce PCR and sequencing biases. MiXCR, applied by TCRdb to the PCR reads, yields one record per CDR3 protein. Here the sample spans fewer than 900,000 distinct CDR3 sequences, around 46% being singletons. This CDR3 is built from 13 residues. The germline V gene has CDR1 MNHNY and CDR2 SVGAGI (reference sequence). General study points: Relative to controls, patients had several TRBV segments at higher frequency, with TRBV5-6, TRBV5-1 and TRBV20-1 among these.

Points on this clonotype: Its specificity is unknown.

Sequencing was carried out using blood. The clonotype originates from a girl aged 5-17 years with multiple sclerosis. The chain recombines TRBV6-6 with TRBJ2-4, with D possibly TRBD2 on 6 matching bases. The end of the DNA fits TRBJ2-7 better, so the J call may be wrong. This CDR3 reads CVTIQRAGYEQYF. In DNA, the CDR3 is TGTGTTACCATACAAAGAGCGGGTTACGAGCAGTACTTC.